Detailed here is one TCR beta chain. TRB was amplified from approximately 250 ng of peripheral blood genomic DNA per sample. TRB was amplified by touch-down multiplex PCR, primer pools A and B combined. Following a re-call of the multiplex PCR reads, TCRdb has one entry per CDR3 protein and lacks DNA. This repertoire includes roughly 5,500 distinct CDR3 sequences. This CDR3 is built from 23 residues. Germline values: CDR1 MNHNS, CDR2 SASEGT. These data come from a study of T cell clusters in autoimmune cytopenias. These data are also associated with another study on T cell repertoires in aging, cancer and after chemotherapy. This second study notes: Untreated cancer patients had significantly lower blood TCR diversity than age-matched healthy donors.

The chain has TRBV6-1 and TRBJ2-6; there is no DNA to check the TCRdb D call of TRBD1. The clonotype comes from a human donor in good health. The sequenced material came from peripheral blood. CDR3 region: CASSQTLNSPTGLWGSGANVLTF.